These T cell receptor beta chains were read from a single sample in a study of cytomegalovirus exposure and HLA in healthy donors. Using immunoSEQ multiplex PCR, the repertoire was profiled, and TCRdb retains in-frame clones only, with some absent. Of 200,000 to 250,000 clones in the sample, under 80% were seen once. Sequenced input: PBMCs. The receptors were gathered from a woman under 40 in good health and CMV-seronegative. Each CDR3 is given with its conserved first and last residue. Each record gives: clone size, D gene, V gene, J gene, CDR3 DNA, CDR3 protein. The D gene is left open where the match is weak. Some rows mark clone size as missing; the rest say once, few, many or name a class of expanded clone.

.	.	TRBV29-1	TRBJ1-2	TGCAGCGTCTTTGCAGGGTATGGCTACACCTTC	CSVFAGYGYTF
.	.	TRBV9	TRBJ2-5	TGTGCCAGCAGCGTAGATCGTTTAGCTGGTAAGCGAGAGACCCAGTACTTC	CASSVDRLAGKRETQYF
.	.	TRBV2	TRBJ2-7	TGTGCCAGCAGTGGAGGCAGGCAGTACTTC	CASSGGRQYF
few	TRBD2	TRBV2	TRBJ2-1	TGTGCCACCCAAACCGGGACTAGACATGAGCAGTTCTTC	CATQTGTRHEQFF
few	TRBD1	TRBV6-1	TRBJ1-5	TGTGCCAGCATGCGACAGGGTGGAAGCAATCAGCCCCAGCATTTT	CASMRQGGSNQPQHF
once	.	TRBV9	TRBJ2-3	TGTGCCAGCAGCTTCACTAGCACCGCAGATACGCAGTATTTT	CASSFTSTADTQYF
few	.	TRBV6-6	TRBJ1-1	TGTGCCAGCAGTTACCTCGGACAACCTGAAGCTTTCTTT	CASSYLGQPEAFF
.	TRBD1	TRBV30	TRBJ1-6	TGTGCCTGGGGCGACAGGGGGAATTCACCCCTCCACTTT	CAWGDRGNSPLHF
few	TRBD2	TRBV6-1	TRBJ2-1	TGTGCCAGCTCTGGACTAGCGGGAGGCTACAATGAGCAGTTCTTC	CASSGLAGGYNEQFF
.	.	TRBV5-4	TRBJ1-6	TGTGCCAGCAGCAGCTCGACCCGGGATAAAAATTCACCCCTCCACTTT	CASSSSTRDKNSPLHF
few	.	TRBV25-1	TRBJ1-2	TGTGCCAGCAGTGACAGGGTGAACTATGGCTACACCTTC	CASSDRVNYGYTF
.	TRBD1	TRBV11-3	TRBJ1-1	TGTGCCAGCAGCCAGGGGGACAAGGGCACTGAAGCTTTCTTT	CASSQGDKGTEAFF
.	TRBD1	TRBV6-1	TRBJ2-7	TGTGCCAGCAGTACCGACAGGGGCTACGAGCAGTACTTC	CASSTDRGYEQYF
.	.	TRBV28	TRBJ1-6	TGTGCCAGCAGTTTGCGGGGGCTGGCCCTCCACTTT	CASSLRGLALHF
few	.	TRBV7-6	TRBJ1-2	TGTGCCAGCAGCCCTCCCGGGGGAGGCTACACCTTC	CASSPPGGGYTF
.	TRBD2	TRBV11-2	TRBJ2-1	TGTGCCAGCAGACCAATCAGCGGGAGGGCGGGCAATGAGCAGTTCTTC	CASRPISGRAGNEQFF
once	.	TRBV18	TRBJ1-1	TGTGCCAGCTCACCCACAGTGAACACTGAAGCTTTCTTT	CASSPTVNTEAFF
many	TRBD2	TRBV5-4	TRBJ2-7	TGTGCCAGCAGCTTGGACTCTAGCGGACTCTACGAGCAGTACTTC	CASSLDSSGLYEQYF
.	TRBD2	TRBV9	TRBJ2-3	TGTGCCAGCAGCCTCACGGGACTAGCGGGGGGCCCCTCGGATACGCAGTATTTT	CASSLTGLAGGPSDTQYF
.	.	TRBV18	TRBJ1-6	TGTGCCAGCTCAAGCTCCTATAATTCCCCCCTCCACTTT	CASSSSYNSPLHF
.	TRBD2	TRBV7-8	TRBJ2-1	TGTGCCAGCAGCCAAACATGGGGGGGAGCCTACAATGAGCAGTTCTTC	CASSQTWGGAYNEQFF
.	TRBD1	TRBV28	TRBJ1-2	TGTGCCAGCAGTCACCGGACAGGAGGGACGTATGGCTACACCTTC	CASSHRTGGTYGYTF